These 10 T cell receptor beta chains came from one sample sequenced in a study of shared T cell receptors in the human thymus. Only in-frame clones appear in the TCRdb table, and some are missing; sequencing was by immunoSEQ multiplex PCR. Altogether 700,000 or so clones are present, 70% to 90% being singletons, with the ten largest covering about 0.0098%. This sample also appeared in a second study, on human thymus T cells.

The specimen sequenced was thymocytes. Receptors were obtained from a girl under three years old with a congenital heart defect.

The chain employs TRBV5-1 and TRBJ2-2; D gene ambiguous. The CDR3 runs to 18 residues. Germline CDR1 is SGHRS and CDR2 is YFSETQ. Trimming removed 4 bases at V and 1 base at J, with 20 bases between. Here the CDR3 DNA reads TGCGCCAGCAGCACCTGGGCGTCCTCACTCGTGAACACCGGGGAGCTGTTTTTT. Encoded protein: CASSTWASSLVNTGELFF.

The rearrangement links TRBV27 to TRBJ2-2; D is possibly TRBD1 (5 bases). The V gene's germline CDR1 is MNHEY and CDR2 SMNVEV (reference sequence). CDR3 length: 13 residues. Trimming cost V 5 bases and J 6 bases, with 10 bases left between them. The CDR3 spells CASSANRPGELFF. CDR3 DNA: TGTGCCAGCAGTGCCAACAGGCCCGGGGAGCTGTTTTTT.

This clone was seen a few times. V is TRBV5-4 and J is TRBJ1-1; perhaps TRBD1 as D (6 bases). Germline V CDR1 and CDR2: SGHNT, YYREEE (reference sequence). The CDR3 runs to 15 residues. V dropped 0 bases and J dropped 4 bases, with 13 bases sitting between them. The CDR3 DNA sequence: TGTGCCAGCAGCTTGGGGGGAACAGGGCCCACTGAAGCTTTCTTT. Translation gives CASSLGGTGPTEAFF.

The chain couples TRBV6-6 to TRBJ1-6; TRBD1 aligns across 7 bases. The V gene's germline CDR1 is MNHNY and CDR2 SVGAGI (reference sequence). The V and J ends lost 2 bases and 6 bases, in that order; junction bases with no gene match: 4. The CDR3 totals 15 residues. In DNA form, the CDR3 reads TGTGCCAGCAGTTACGCGGGACAGTCTAATTCACCCCTCCACTTT. Translating gives CASSYAGQSNSPLHF.

V gene TRBV27 combines with J gene TRBJ2-7, with 7 nucleotides matching TRBD1. The V gene's germline CDR1 is MNHEY and CDR2 SMNVEV (reference sequence). The CDR3 runs to 20 residues. The V and J ends lost 3 bases and 2 bases, in that order; junction bases with no gene match: 22. CDR3 DNA: TGTGCCAGCAGTTTTCTGGGTGACAGGGATACCGTCTCTGCCGCCTACGAGCAGTACTTC. Protein: CASSFLGDRDTVSAAYEQYF.

The chain carries TRBV5-1 and TRBJ1-3; possible D gene TRBD1, 5 bases. This CDR3 has 14 residues. In germline, CDR1 is SGHRS, CDR2 YFSETQ. Deletions cut 5 bases from V and 4 bases from J, with 13 bases between. This CDR3 is CASRRQRNGNTIYF. CDR3 nucleotide sequence: TGCGCCAGCAGAAGACAGAGAAACGGAAACACCATATATTTT.

As DNA, the CDR3 is TGTGCCAGCAGGCCGGGACTAGCCCAGCAGCAGTACTTC. It translates to CASRPGLAQQQYF. The chain uses TRBV27 and TRBJ2-7; 9 positions agree with TRBD2. Trimming removed 6 bases from V and 8 bases from J; junction bases left unmatched: 8. This CDR3 spans 13 amino acids. The germline gives CDR1 MNHEY, CDR2 SMNVEV (reference sequence).

The rearrangement joins TRBV12-5 to TRBJ2-7, with TRBD1 as a possible D gene (6 bases). Trimming pared 6 bases from V and 1 base from J, leaving 13 bases between. CDR3 length: 14 residues. From germline, CDR1 is LGHNT and CDR2 FRNRAP. The CDR3 DNA reads TGTGCTAGTGGACTGGGGGCGTCTTCCTACGAGCAGTACTTC. Protein: CASGLGASSYEQYF.

This clone was seen just once. The genes are TRBV19 and TRBJ2-3; 8 nucleotides agree with TRBD1. This CDR3 is 14 amino acids long. Germline V gives CDR1 LNHDA, CDR2 SQIVND (reference sequence). The V gene end was trimmed by 7 bases and the J gene end by 1 base; junction bases not matched to a gene: 4. CDR3 bases: TGTGCCAGTACCCCGGGACAGGGCACAGATACGCAGTATTTT. Translation gives CASTPGQGTDTQYF.

The chain links TRBV7-9 to TRBJ2-2, with 8 positions matching TRBD1. The CDR3 length is 18 residues. Germline V lookup: CDR1 SEHNR, CDR2 FQNEAQ (reference sequence). The V and J ends lost 11 bases and 1 base, in that order; junction bases with no gene match: 18. Here the CDR3 DNA reads TGTGCCGGCACCCAAGAACCAGGGGGACAGGAGAACACCGGGGAGCTGTTTTTT. This translates into CAGTQEPGGQENTGELFF.